These 17 T cell receptor beta chains share one sample of origin, sequenced in a study of persistence of HIV-infected CD4 T cells. Their target antigens are unknown. Overlapping HIV-1 Gag 15-mer peptides at 0.85 to 1 ug per peptide per mL were used. CD40L-negative CD69-negative CD45RO-high memory CD4+ T cells were sorted as populations depleted of antigen-responding cells. Sequencing used immunoSEQ version 4 in survey mode. Generated by immunoSEQ multiplex PCR, the TCRdb table keeps only in-frame clones and is missing some. The data hold some 58,000 clones, with more than 70% observed a single time. The starting material was CD4+ T cells sorted from PBMCs after approximately 19-hour stimulation, obtained from a patient who received antiretroviral therapy. The receptor source for this set is an adult man with HIV who was CMV-seropositive.

This clone appeared a few times. The rearrangement joins TRBV9 to TRBJ1-6; 9 bases agree with TRBD1. The junction had 10 bases not matched to a gene; V was cut back by 4 bases and J by 5 bases. Germline V CDR1 and CDR2: SGDLS, YYNGEE. This CDR3 is built from 17 residues. DNA of the CDR3: TGTGCCAGCAGCCGTACGACCGGGACAGGGAATAATTCACCCCTCCACTTT. Translated, it gives CASSRTTGTGNNSPLHF.

The gene calls are TRBV6-6 and TRBJ2-6, with TRBD1 matching 7 bases. Germline-derived CDR1 and CDR2 are MNHNY and SVGAGI (reference sequence). The junction had 11 bases not matched to a gene; V was cut back by 5 bases and J by 1 base. The CDR3 extends over 18 amino acids. The CDR3 protein is CASSPDRQGRSGANVLTF. The CDR3 nucleotides are TGTGCCAGCAGTCCGGACAGGCAGGGAAGATCTGGGGCCAACGTCCTGACTTTC.

The J gene is TRBJ1-4, the V gene TRBV7-8; TRBD1 aligns across 8 bases. Germline values: CDR1 SGHVS, CDR2 FQNEAQ. This CDR3 has 16 residues. V shed 0 bases and J 8 bases; nucleotides not matched to a gene: 8. The CDR3, as DNA: TGTGCCAGCAGCTTAGCGAGGACAGGGAAGGAAGAAAAACTGTTTTTT. Its protein is CASSLARTGKEEKLFF.

The chain is built from TRBV28 and TRBJ2-1; perhaps D is TRBD1 or TRBD2 (5 bases each). The germline V and J ends were trimmed by 5 bases and 5 bases, with 19 bases remaining between them. This CDR3 has 16 residues. Germline loops: CDR1 MDHEN, CDR2 SYDVKM. CDR3 sequence: CASSLRGSLRNNEQFF. CDR3 in DNA: TGTGCCAGCAGTCTCCGGGGCTCCCTCCGGAACAATGAGCAGTTCTTC.

Remarks on this clone: Other DNA sequences in the sample encode the same CDR3. The chain employs TRBV6-6 and TRBJ1-4; D is undetermined. In germline, CDR1 is MNHNY, CDR2 SVGAGI (reference sequence). V was cut by 9 bases and J by 7 bases, with 9 bases left in between. This CDR3 is 11 amino acids long. Here the CDR3 reads CASRGGEKLFF. The CDR3 nucleotides read TGTGCCAGTCGGGGAGGTGAAAAACTGTTTTTT.

This clone was found once. The CDR3 DNA reads as TGTGCCAGCAGCTTAGCTCCGACGCCCTCCTACGAGCAGTACTTC. Its translation is CASSLAPTPSYEQYF. The V gene is TRBV7-2, the J gene TRBJ2-7, with D unclear. Germline CDR1 reads SGHTA; CDR2 reads FQGNSA. V was cut by 0 bases and J by 0 bases, with 9 bases left in between. There are 15 residues in the CDR3.

The chain uses TRBV6-5 and TRBJ2-7; D is unclear. The germline gives CDR1 MNHEY, CDR2 SVGAGI. The V and J ends lost 4 bases and 6 bases respectively, with 10 bases between them. This CDR3 is 12 amino acids long. The CDR3 loop reads CASSSSVGEQYF. CDR3 nucleotides: TGTGCCAGCAGTTCCTCGGTTGGCGAGCAGTACTTC.

In this sample, this clone turned up a few times. This chain links TRBV12-3 or TRBV12-4 with TRBJ1-5, with D possibly matching TRBD1 (5 bases). The CDR3 runs 12 residues. V was clipped by 6 bases and J by 2 bases, with 5 bases between them. The CDR3 sequence: CASRTGNQPQHF. In nucleotides, the CDR3 is TGTGCCAGCAGGACAGGCAATCAGCCCCAGCATTTT.

J is TRBJ2-7 and V is TRBV19; 7 bases fit TRBD1. After removal of 6 bases from V and 2 bases from J, the junction contained 7 bases not matched to a gene. This CDR3 contains 14 residues. Germline-derived CDR1 and CDR2 are LNHDA and SQIVND (reference sequence). CDR3 DNA: TGTGCCAGTAGCGTGACAGGGAAGGCCTACGAGCAGTACTTC. Its translation is CASSVTGKAYEQYF.

The CDR3 DNA is TGTGCCAGCAGCTCATCCCAATACAGGGGAGGGACAGATACGCAGTATTTT. Its translation: CASSSSQYRGGTDTQYF. This sequence joins TRBV7-2 and TRBJ2-3, with D perhaps matching TRBD1 or TRBD2 (7 bases each). CDR3 length: 17 residues. Germline assignment: CDR1 SGHTA and CDR2 FQGNSA. V lost 4 bases and J lost 3, with 20 bases in between.

A few counts support this clone. The chain recombines TRBV2 with TRBJ1-5; D is ambiguous. The CDR3 has 15 residues. With 9 bases removed from V and 5 bases from J, the gap between germline ends came to 20 bases. Germline assignment: CDR1 SNHLY and CDR2 FYNNEI. DNA of the CDR3: TGTGCCAGTAAGAAGGCCACCTCCGACTATCAGCCCCAGCATTTT. Translation: CASKKATSDYQPQHF.

The chain has TRBV10-3 and TRBJ2-7; perhaps TRBD2 as D (5 bases). CDR3 length: 14 residues. V was shortened by 3 bases and J by 3 bases, with 12 bases between the two germline ends. CDR1 and CDR2 from the germline V gene are ENHRY and SYGVKD. The CDR3 loop reads CAISDPGYNYEQYF. DNA of the CDR3: TGTGCCATCAGTGACCCGGGATATAACTACGAGCAGTACTTC.

The V and J genes are TRBV10-1 and TRBJ2-1, with D uncertain. The CDR3 totals 13 residues. The V end was cut by 2 bases, the J end by 4 bases, with 6 bases between. CDR1 and CDR2 from the germline V gene are WNHNN and SYGVQD (reference sequence). The CDR3 is CASSENGYNEQFF. In DNA, the CDR3 is TGCGCCAGCAGTGAGAACGGGTACAATGAGCAGTTCTTC.

The rearrangement uses TRBV6-5 and TRBJ1-2; TRBD1 is a possible D gene (5 bases). The germline V gene encodes CDR1 MNHEY and CDR2 SVGAGI. This CDR3 comprises 14 residues. Trimming cost V 5 bases and J 4 bases, with 14 bases left between them. The CDR3 reads CASSPRDGIYGYTF. In DNA form, the CDR3 reads TGTGCCAGCAGTCCCCGGGACGGAATCTATGGCTACACCTTC.

This chain links TRBV3-1 (or the pseudogene TRBV3-2) with TRBJ2-6; 9 bases match TRBD1. After removal of 4 bases from V and 0 bases from J, the junction contained 10 bases not matched to a gene. CDR3 size: 19 residues. CDR1 LGHDT and CDR2 YNNKEL come from the germline V gene (reference sequence). The CDR3 sequence: CASSLGTGQGFSGANVLTF. CDR3 nucleotides: TGTGCCAGCAGCCTTGGGACGGGACAGGGATTCTCTGGGGCCAACGTCCTGACTTTC.

This clone was observed a single time. CDR3 protein: CASSFNARVTGELFF. The CDR3 DNA is TGTGCCAGCAGTTTCAACGCTAGGGTCACCGGGGAGCTGTTTTTT. This rearrangement joins TRBV27 to TRBJ2-2; no clear D gene. This CDR3 has 15 amino acids. CDR1 is MNHEY, CDR2 SMNVEV, per germline (reference sequence). Trimming took 3 bases from V and 4 from J, leaving 12 bases between them.

The chain couples TRBV7-8 to TRBJ1-2; 7 bases agree with TRBD1. The CDR3 covers 13 residues. V trimming: 5 bases; J trimming: 7 bases; junction bases outside the gene matches: 7. The germline CDR1 and CDR2 sequences are SGHVS and FQNEAQ. The CDR3, as DNA: TGTGCCAGCAGCCCAGACAGGGAGGGTGGCTACACCTTC. Protein: CASSPDREGGYTF. Together with reference TRBV7-8 and TRBJ1-2, the CDR3 gives the full variable domain: GAGVSQSPRYKVAKRGQDVALRCDPISGHVSLFWYQQALGQGPEFLTYFQNEAQLDKSGLPSDRFFAERPEGSVSTLKIQRTQQEDSAVYLCASSPDREGGYTFGSGTRLTVV.